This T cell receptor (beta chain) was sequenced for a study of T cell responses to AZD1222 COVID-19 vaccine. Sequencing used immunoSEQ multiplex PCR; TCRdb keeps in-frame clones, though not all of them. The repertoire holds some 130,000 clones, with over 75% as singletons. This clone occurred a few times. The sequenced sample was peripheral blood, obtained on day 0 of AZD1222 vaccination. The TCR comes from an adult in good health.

The DNA for the CDR3 is TGTGCCAGCAGCTTACAGGGAACCTATGGCTACACCTTC. The encoded protein is CASSLQGTYGYTF. The rearrangement joins TRBV7-9 to TRBJ1-2, with D perhaps matching TRBD1 (5 bases). Germline V gene lookup returns CDR1 SEHNR and CDR2 FQNEAQ (reference sequence). This CDR3 is 13 amino acids long. V gave up 2 bases and J gave up 4 bases, with 8 bases separating them.